The 2 T cell receptor beta chains reported below all come from one sample, sequenced in a study of vaccination and CD4 T cells after COVID-19. Sequencing of DNA taken from cultured CD4+ T cells relied on the Oncomine TCR Beta short-read assay. TCRdb ran MiXCR on the PCR reads and lists one entry per CDR3 protein. The data contain around 10,000 distinct CDR3 sequences, about 30% of them singletons. Their recognized antigens are unknown. Treatment described: roughly 10-day PBMC culture with coronavirus spike peptide pools or control peptides (ViraFEST assay). This material consisted of CD4+ T cells from blood, cultured in vitro, taken after SARS-CoV-2 vaccination. Every receptor here comes from a human donor who had recovered from COVID-19.

This rearrangement joins TRBV19 to TRBJ1-1; TRBD1 aligns across 7 bases. The CDR3 totals 13 residues. V gave up 11 bases and J gave up 3 bases; unmatched junction bases: 9. Per germline, CDR1 LNHDA and CDR2 SQIVND (reference sequence). The CDR3 DNA sequence: TGTGCCGGATCACAGGGGCGGGACACTGAAGCTTTCTTT. Translation: CAGSQGRDTEAFF.

This chain links TRBV20-1 with TRBJ1-5, with D hard to call. CDR3 length: 13 residues. Germline lookup yields CDR1 DFQATT and CDR2 SNEGSKA (reference sequence). V shed 5 bases and J shed 3 bases, with 11 bases lying between them. CDR3 loop: CSARGPYNQPQHF. In nucleotides, the CDR3 is TGCAGTGCTCGAGGCCCCTACAATCAGCCCCAGCATTTT.